This TCR beta chain was obtained from a study of blood T cell repertoires in COVID-19. Study information: COVID-19 samples, acute and convalescent, were from the United States, Italy and Spain.

Trimming removed 4 bases at V and 5 bases at J, with 18 bases between. Germline values: CDR1 SGHNT, CDR2 YYREEE (reference sequence). The CDR3 runs 15 residues. The assay was immunoSEQ multiplex PCR, and TCRdb's table has in-frame clones only and misses some. The data show over 120,000 clones, 70% to 80% seen once. This chain joins TRBV5-4 and TRBJ1-2, with D possibly being TRBD1 (5 bases). The TCR was taken from a woman between 65 and 79 years old with COVID-19, enrolled during active disease. Sequences were obtained from peripheral blood. CDR3 nucleotides: TGTGCCAGCAGCGGGGCGGCGGGGGGGGAGTATGGCTACACCTTC. The encoded protein is CASSGAAGGEYGYTF.